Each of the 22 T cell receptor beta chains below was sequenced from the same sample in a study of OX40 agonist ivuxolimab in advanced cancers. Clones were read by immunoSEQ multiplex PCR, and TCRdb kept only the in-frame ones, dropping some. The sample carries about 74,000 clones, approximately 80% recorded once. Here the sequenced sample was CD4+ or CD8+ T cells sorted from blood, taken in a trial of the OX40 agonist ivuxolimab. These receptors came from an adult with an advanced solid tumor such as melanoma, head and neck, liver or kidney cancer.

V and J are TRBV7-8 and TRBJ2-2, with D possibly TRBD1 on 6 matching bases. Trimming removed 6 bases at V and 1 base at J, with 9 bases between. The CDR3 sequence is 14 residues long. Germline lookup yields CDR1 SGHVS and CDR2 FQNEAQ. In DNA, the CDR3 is TGTGCCAGCAGAGGGACATTGAACACCGGGGAGCTGTTTTTT. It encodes CASRGTLNTGELFF. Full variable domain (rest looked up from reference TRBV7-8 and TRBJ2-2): GAGVSQSPRYKVAKRGQDVALRCDPISGHVSLFWYQQALGQGPEFLTYFQNEAQLDKSGLPSDRFFAERPEGSVSTLKIQRTQQEDSAVYLCASRGTLNTGELFFGEGSRLTVL.

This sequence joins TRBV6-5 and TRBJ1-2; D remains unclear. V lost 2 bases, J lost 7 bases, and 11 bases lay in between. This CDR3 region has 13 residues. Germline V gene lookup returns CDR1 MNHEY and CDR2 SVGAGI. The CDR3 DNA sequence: TGTGCCAGCAGTTACGAGTCAGAGGGTGGCTACACCTTC. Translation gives CASSYESEGGYTF.

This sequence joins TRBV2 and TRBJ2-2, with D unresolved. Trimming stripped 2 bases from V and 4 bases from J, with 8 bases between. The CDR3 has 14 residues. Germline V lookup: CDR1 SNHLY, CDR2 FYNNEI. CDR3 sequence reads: CASSEHRFTGELFF. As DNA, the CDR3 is TGTGCCAGCAGTGAACACAGATTCACCGGGGAGCTGTTTTTT.

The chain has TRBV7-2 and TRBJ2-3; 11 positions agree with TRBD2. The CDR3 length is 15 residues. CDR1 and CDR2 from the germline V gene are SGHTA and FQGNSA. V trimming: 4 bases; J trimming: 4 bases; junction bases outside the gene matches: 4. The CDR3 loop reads CASSSTSGNADTQYF. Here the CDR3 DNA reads TGTGCCAGCAGCTCGACTAGCGGGAATGCAGATACGCAGTATTTT.

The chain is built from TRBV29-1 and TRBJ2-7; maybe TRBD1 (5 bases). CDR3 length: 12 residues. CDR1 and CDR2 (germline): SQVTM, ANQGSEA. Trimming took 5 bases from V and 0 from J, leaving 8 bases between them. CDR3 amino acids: CSVSQGSYEQYF. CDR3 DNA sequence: TGCAGCGTTTCCCAGGGCTCCTACGAGCAGTACTTC.

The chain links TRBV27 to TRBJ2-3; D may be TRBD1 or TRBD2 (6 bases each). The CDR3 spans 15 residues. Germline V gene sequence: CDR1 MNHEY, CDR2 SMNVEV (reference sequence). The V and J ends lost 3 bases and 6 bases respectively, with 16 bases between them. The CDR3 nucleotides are TGTGCCAGCAGTTTCTTGTCGGGGGCTGGGGATACGCAGTATTTT. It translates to CASSFLSGAGDTQYF.

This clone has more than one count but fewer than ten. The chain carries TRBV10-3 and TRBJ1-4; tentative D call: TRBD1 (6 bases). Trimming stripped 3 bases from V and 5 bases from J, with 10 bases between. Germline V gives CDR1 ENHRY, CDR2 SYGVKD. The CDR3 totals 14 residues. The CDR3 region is CAISEGQRNEKLFF. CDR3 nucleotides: TGTGCCATCAGTGAAGGACAGAGGAATGAAAAACTGTTTTTT.

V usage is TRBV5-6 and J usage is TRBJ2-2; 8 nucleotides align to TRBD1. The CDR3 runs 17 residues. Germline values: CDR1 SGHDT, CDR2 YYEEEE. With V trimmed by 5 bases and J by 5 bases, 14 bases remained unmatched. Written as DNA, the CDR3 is TGTGCCAGCAGTTCTTGGGGCCGACAGGGGAAGACCGGGGAGCTGTTTTTT. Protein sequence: CASSSWGRQGKTGELFF.

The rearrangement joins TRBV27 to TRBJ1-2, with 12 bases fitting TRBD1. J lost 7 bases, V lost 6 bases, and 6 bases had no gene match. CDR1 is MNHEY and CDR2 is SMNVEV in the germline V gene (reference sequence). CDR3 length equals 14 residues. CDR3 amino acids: CASRRGQGAFGYTF. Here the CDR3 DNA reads TGTGCCAGCAGACGGGGACAGGGGGCGTTTGGCTACACCTTC.

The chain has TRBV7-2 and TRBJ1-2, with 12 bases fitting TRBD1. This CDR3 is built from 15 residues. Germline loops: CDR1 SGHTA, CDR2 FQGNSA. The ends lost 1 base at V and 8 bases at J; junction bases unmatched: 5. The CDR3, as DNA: TGTGCCAGCAGCTTAGTGGGACAGGGGGCTTGGGGCTACACCTTC. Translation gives CASSLVGQGAWGYTF.

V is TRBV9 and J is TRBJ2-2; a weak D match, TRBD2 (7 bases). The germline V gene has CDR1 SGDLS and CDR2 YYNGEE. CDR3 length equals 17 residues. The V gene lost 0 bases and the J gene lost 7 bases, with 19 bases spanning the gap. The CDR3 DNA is TGTGCCAGCAGCGTAGCTACGGGGGGCAGGGAGGACGGGGAGCTGTTTTTT. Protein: CASSVATGGREDGELFF.

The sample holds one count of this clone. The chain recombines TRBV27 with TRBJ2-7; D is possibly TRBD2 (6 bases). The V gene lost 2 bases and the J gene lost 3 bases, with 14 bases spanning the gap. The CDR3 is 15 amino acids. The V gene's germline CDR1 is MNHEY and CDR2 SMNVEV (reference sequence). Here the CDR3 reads CASSLIGQGGYEQYF. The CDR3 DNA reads TGTGCCAGCAGTTTAATCGGGCAGGGAGGCTACGAGCAGTACTTC.

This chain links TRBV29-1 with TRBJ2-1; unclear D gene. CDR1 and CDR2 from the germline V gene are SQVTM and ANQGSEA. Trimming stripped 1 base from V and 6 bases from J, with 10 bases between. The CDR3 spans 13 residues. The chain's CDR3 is CSVEGLLGNEQFF. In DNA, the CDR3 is TGCAGCGTTGAAGGCCTCCTCGGCAATGAGCAGTTCTTC.

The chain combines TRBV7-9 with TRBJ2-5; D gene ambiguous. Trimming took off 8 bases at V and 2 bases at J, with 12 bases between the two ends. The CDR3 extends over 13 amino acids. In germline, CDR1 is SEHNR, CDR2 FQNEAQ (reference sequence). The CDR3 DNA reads TGTGCCAGCGAAGGATCGGGTCAAGAGACCCAGTACTTC. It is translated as CASEGSGQETQYF.

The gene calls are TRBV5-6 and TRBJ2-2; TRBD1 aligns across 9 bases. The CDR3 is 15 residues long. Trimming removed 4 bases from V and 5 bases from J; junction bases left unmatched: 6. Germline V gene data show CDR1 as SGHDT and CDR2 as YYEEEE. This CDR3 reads CASSPADRGTGELFF. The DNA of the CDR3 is TGTGCCAGCAGCCCCGCCGACAGGGGGACCGGGGAGCTGTTTTTT.

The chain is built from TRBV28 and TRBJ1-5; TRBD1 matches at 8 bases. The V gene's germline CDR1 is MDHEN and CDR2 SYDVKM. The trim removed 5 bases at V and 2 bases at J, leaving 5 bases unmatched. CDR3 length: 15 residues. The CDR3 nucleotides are TGTGCCAGCAGTACGACAGGGGAAGGCAATCAGCCCCAGCATTTT. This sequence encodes CASSTTGEGNQPQHF.

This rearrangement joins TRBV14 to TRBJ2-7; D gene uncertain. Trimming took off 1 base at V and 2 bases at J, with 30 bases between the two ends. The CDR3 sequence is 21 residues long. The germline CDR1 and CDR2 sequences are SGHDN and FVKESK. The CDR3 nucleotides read TGTGCCAGCAGCCAAGGTTATAGGAAAGGGTCGGTAGAGTTGTTTGCCTACGAGCAGTACTTC. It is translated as CASSQGYRKGSVELFAYEQYF.

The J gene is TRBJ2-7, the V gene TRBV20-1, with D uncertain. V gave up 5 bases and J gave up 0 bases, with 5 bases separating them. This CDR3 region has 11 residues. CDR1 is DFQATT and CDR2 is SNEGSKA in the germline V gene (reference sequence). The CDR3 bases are TGCAGTGCTGGTACCTCCTACGAGCAGTACTTC. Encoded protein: CSAGTSYEQYF.

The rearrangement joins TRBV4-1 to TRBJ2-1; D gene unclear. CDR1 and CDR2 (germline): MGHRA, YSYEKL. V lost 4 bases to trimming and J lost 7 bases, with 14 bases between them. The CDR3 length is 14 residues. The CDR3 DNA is TGCGCCAGCAGCCTCTCACAAAACCTGAATGAGCAGTTCTTC. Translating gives CASSLSQNLNEQFF.

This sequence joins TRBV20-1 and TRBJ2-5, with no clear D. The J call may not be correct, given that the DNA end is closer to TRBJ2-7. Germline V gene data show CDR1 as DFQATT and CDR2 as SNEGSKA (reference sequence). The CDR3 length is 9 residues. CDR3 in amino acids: CSAGVEQYF. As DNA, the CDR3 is TGCAGTGCTGGCGTCGAGCAGTACTTC.

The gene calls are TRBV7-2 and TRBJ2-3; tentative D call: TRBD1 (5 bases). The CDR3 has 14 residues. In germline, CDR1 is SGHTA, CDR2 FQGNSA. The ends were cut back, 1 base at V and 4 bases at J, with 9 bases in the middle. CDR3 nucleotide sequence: TGTGCCAGCAGCTTAGTTGGGGCTGCAGATACGCAGTATTTT. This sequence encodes CASSLVGAADTQYF. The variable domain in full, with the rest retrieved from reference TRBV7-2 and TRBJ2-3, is GAGVSQSPSNKVTEKGKDVELRCDPISGHTALYWYRQSLGQGLEFLIYFQGNSAPDKSGLPSDRFSAERTGGSVSTLTIQRTQQEDSAVYLCASSLVGAADTQYFGPGTRLTVL.

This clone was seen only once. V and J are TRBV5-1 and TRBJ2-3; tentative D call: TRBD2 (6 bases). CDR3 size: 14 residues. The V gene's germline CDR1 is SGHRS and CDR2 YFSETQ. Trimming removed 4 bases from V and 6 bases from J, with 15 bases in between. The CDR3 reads CASSPQTSSDTQYF. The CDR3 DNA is TGCGCCAGCAGCCCTCAGACTAGTTCGGATACGCAGTATTTT.